A selection of T cell receptor beta chains follows, all from one sample in a study of T cells in tuberculosis. The method was immunoSEQ multiplex PCR; TCRdb's version includes in-frame clones alone and lacks a portion of them. The sample gives tens of thousands of clones, around 96% of which show up once; 7% to 9% is in the top ten. Sequencing input: PBMCs. Source of these receptors: a donor aged 5-35 years with latent tuberculosis or without tuberculosis infection. The CDR3 runs from the conserved cysteine through the conserved F or W. The D gene is left open where the match is weak.

V	J	D	DNA	CDR3
TRBV19	TRBJ2-3	TRBD2	TGTGCCAGTAGTAGGAGCGGGAGGCTCCCAGATACGCAGTATTTT	CASSRSGRLPDTQYF
TRBV19	TRBJ2-7	TRBD1	TGTGCCAGTAGCGCGGACAGGTTCTACGAGCAGTACTTC	CASSADRFYEQYF
TRBV5-1	TRBJ1-6	TRBD1	TGCGCCAGCAGTAGGGACAGGGGGACGAATTCACCCCTCCACTTT	CASSRDRGTNSPLHF
TRBV5-4	TRBJ1-1	TRBD1	TGTGCCAGCAGCCCCGAGACAGGGGGGTCTGAAGCTTTCTTT	CASSPETGGSEAFF
TRBV5-5	TRBJ2-7	TRBD1	TGTGCCAGCAGCCTGGACAGGGCCTCCTACGAGCAGTACTTC	CASSLDRASYEQYF
TRBV7-9	TRBJ2-7	NA	TGTGCCAGCTCGGGGTTGGATGGCAGCGGCTACGAGCAGTACTTC	CASSGLDGSGYEQYF
TRBV11-2	TRBJ2-7	TRBD2	TGTGCCAGCAGCTTGGGTAGCGGGAACTACGAGCAGTACTTC	CASSLGSGNYEQYF
TRBV7-9	TRBJ2-5	TRBD2	TGTGCCAGCAGCCCAAGGGGTAGCGGGGACCAAGAGACCCAGTACTTC	CASSPRGSGDQETQYF
TRBV18	TRBJ2-7	NA	TGTGCCAGCTCACCGGGACTCCTCTACGAGCAGTACTTC	CASSPGLLYEQYF
TRBV7-3	TRBJ1-1	NA	TGTGCCAGCACCCTAGGATTGGTGGACACTGAAGCTTTCTTT	CASTLGLVDTEAFF
TRBV6-1	TRBJ1-2	TRBD1	TGTGCCAGCAGATACAGGGGAGGATGGTATGGCTACACCTTC	CASRYRGGWYGYTF
TRBV2	TRBJ2-3	NA	TGTGCCAGCAGTGAACTCGTGGCGGGGGCCGTCCGCGACACAGATACGCAGTATTTT	CASSELVAGAVRDTDTQYF
TRBV7-9	TRBJ2-7	NA	TGTGCCAGCAGCTGGGAGACTCCCGCCGGGGAGCAGTACTTC	CASSWETPAGEQYF
TRBV5-6	TRBJ1-1	NA	TGTGCCAGCAGCTTTGGTTCGGTATATTTCGGGAACACTGAAGCTTTCTTT	CASSFGSVYFGNTEAFF
TRBV18	TRBJ1-3	NA	TGTGCCAGCTCACCAGAGTACGACTCTGGAAACACCATATATTTT	CASSPEYDSGNTIYF
TRBV11-2	TRBJ1-4	NA	TGTGCCAGCAGCTTACCCGCCAGGGGCGAAAAACTGTTTTTT	CASSLPARGEKLFF
TRBV19	TRBJ2-1	NA	TGTGCCAGTAGTATACGAGCAGAGCAGTTCTTC	CASSIRAEQFF
TRBV5-4	TRBJ2-7	TRBD1	TGTGCCAGCCGCCTCGACAGGGGCCCCACCTACGAGCAGTACTTC	CASRLDRGPTYEQYF
TRBV2	TRBJ1-1	NA	TGTGCCAGCACCCCCAGGGCAGGGAACACTGAAGCTTTCTTT	CASTPRAGNTEAFF
TRBV5-1	TRBJ2-6	NA	TGCGCCAGCAGCTTGTTAATCTCTGGGGCCAACGTCCTGACTTTC	CASSLLISGANVLTF
TRBV20-1	TRBJ2-1	NA	TGCAGTGCCTTAAACAATGAGCAGTTCTTC	CSALNNEQFF
TRBV5-4	TRBJ1-2	TRBD1	TGTGCCAGCAGCCCCGGGACAGGGGTCGACACTTACTATGGCTACACCTTC	CASSPGTGVDTYYGYTF
TRBV5-1	TRBJ1-2	TRBD1	TGCGCCAGCAGCCCGGGACAGGGGAGGAACTATGGCTACACCTTC	CASSPGQGRNYGYTF
TRBV18	TRBJ2-1	NA	TGTGCCAGCTCACCACGGACTCAACTCTCCTACAATGAGCAGTTCTTC	CASSPRTQLSYNEQFF
TRBV6-1	TRBJ1-3	NA	TGTGCCAGCAGTGCGAGGGGGTCTGGAAACACCATATATTTT	CASSARGSGNTIYF
TRBV5-1	TRBJ2-1	TRBD2	TGCGCCAGCAGCTCCAATAGCGGGAGGTTATACAATGAGCAGTTCTTC	CASSSNSGRLYNEQFF
TRBV6-1	TRBJ1-1	NA	TGTGCCAGCAGTGAAGCCGCAGACCCCTCATCCCGGTGGAGGGGCCTGAACACTGAAGCTTTCTTT	CASSEAADPSSRWRGLNTEAFF
TRBV4-1	TRBJ2-4	TRBD1	TGCGCCAGCAGCCAAGATCCGGGACAGGGCTTGTTCTACGCCAAAAACATTCAGTACTTC	CASSQDPGQGLFYAKNIQYF
TRBV27	TRBJ2-1	TRBD2	TGTGCCAGCAGTTTGAGGTGGACTAGCGGGAGAGGGCTGGCCTACAATGAGCAGTTCTTC	CASSLRWTSGRGLAYNEQFF
TRBV18	TRBJ2-5	TRBD2	TGTGCCAGCTCGCACTCCGGAGGGAGCGGGGGGCCAAAAGAGACCCAGTACTTC	CASSHSGGSGGPKETQYF